Sequencing of this TCR beta chain was carried out in a study of blood T cell repertoires in COVID-19. Across the whole study: Samples representing acute and convalescent COVID-19 were sourced from the United States, Italy and Spain.

Clones were sequenced by immunoSEQ multiplex PCR, and TCRdb holds only the in-frame ones, with some missing. The sample yields approximately 260,000 clones, approximately 87% seen once. The sample holds one count of this clone. CDR3 length: 12 residues. Germline loops: CDR1 MNHNY, CDR2 SVGAGI (reference sequence). V gave up 4 bases and J gave up 9 bases; unmatched junction bases: 4. Sample: peripheral blood. This clonotype was obtained from a man in his sixties who had recovered from COVID-19. V and J are TRBV6-6 and TRBJ2-7; 9 nucleotides line up with TRBD1. CDR3: CASSSDRGWQYF. Here the CDR3 DNA reads TGTGCCAGCAGTTCCGACAGGGGGTGGCAGTACTTC.